Presented here are 7 T cell receptor beta chains from one specimen sequenced in a study of CD8+ T cells in alopecia areata. Described treatment: oral pan-JAK inhibitor, 5-10 mg twice daily. As the sequencing template, cDNA was produced by extracting RNA and reverse transcribing it. The repertoire was sequenced with immunoSEQ multiplex PCR; TCRdb's copy has only in-frame clones and lacks some. The sample has 180,000 or so clones; about 62% are singletons. The sample in question was CD4+ T cells sorted from blood, obtained at week 24, from a patient treated with tofacitinib. These TCRs come from a human donor with alopecia areata.

The chain carries TRBV4-3 and TRBJ2-5; D may correspond to TRBD1 or TRBD2 (7 bases each). From germline, CDR1 is LGHNA and CDR2 YSLEER. V was cut by 6 bases and J by 5 bases, with 10 bases left in between. The CDR3 consists of 12 residues. CDR3 residues: CASSQGGETQYF. In DNA, the CDR3 is TGCGCCAGCAGTCAGGGGGGGGAGACCCAGTACTTC.

V usage is TRBV7-2 and J usage is TRBJ2-3, with D uncertain. The CDR3 is made up of 9 amino acids. CDR1 is SGHTA, CDR2 FQGNSA, per germline. V lost 4 bases and J lost 13, with 6 bases in between. In nucleotides, the CDR3 is TGTGCCAGCAGCTCCGAAAAGTATTTT. Encoded protein: CASSSEKYF. The full variable domain, rest sourced from reference TRBV7-2 and TRBJ2-3, is GAGVSQSPSNKVTEKGKDVELRCDPISGHTALYWYRQSLGQGLEFLIYFQGNSAPDKSGLPSDRFSAERTGGSVSTLTIQRTQQEDSAVYLCASSSEKYFGPGTRLTVL.

This clone is a singleton in its sample. The chain uses TRBV5-1 and TRBJ1-3; possibly TRBD1 for D (5 bases). CDR1 is SGHRS, CDR2 YFSETQ, per germline. The CDR3 contains 14 residues. Trimming stripped 5 bases from V and 0 bases from J, with 9 bases between. The CDR3 sequence: CASRGDLSGNTIYF. The CDR3 DNA is TGCGCCAGCAGAGGGGACCTCTCTGGAAACACCATATATTTT.

As to this clone: Other nucleotide sequences from this sample produce the same CDR3. The chain has TRBV9 and TRBJ1-5; D is unclear. Trimming removed 0 bases from V and 4 bases from J, with 5 bases in between. The CDR3 has 13 amino acids. Germline V gene sequence: CDR1 SGDLS, CDR2 YYNGEE. CDR3 nucleotides: TGTGCCAGCAGCGTAGACGGGAATCAGCCCCAGCATTTT. Residues: CASSVDGNQPQHF.

The chain uses TRBV28 and TRBJ2-7, with D tentatively TRBD1 (6 bases). V was trimmed by 6 bases and J by 4 bases, leaving 13 bases between them. Germline-derived CDR1 and CDR2 are MDHEN and SYDVKM. The CDR3 covers 13 residues. The CDR3 coding sequence is TGTGCCAGCAGACCCACAGGGATTTACGAGCAGTACTTC. This sequence encodes CASRPTGIYEQYF.

V gene TRBV5-4 combines with J gene TRBJ2-7, with 13 bases that match TRBD2. Germline values: CDR1 SGHNT, CDR2 YYREEE (reference sequence). The J segment lost 6 bases and the V segment lost 5 bases, leaving 8 bases of the junction unmatched. CDR3 length: 15 residues. CDR3 sequence (DNA): TGTGCCAGCAGACCCGGGACTAGCGGGATAGGCGAGCAGTACTTC. Amino acid sequence: CASRPGTSGIGEQYF.

This clone came up a few times. The chain employs TRBV29-1 and TRBJ2-1; D remains ambiguous. The germline gives CDR1 SQVTM, CDR2 ANQGSEA. V gave up 2 bases and J gave up 4 bases, with 18 bases separating them. The CDR3 is 16 residues long. The CDR3 protein is CSVESLGPVGYNEQFF. The CDR3 bases are TGCAGCGTTGAATCCCTGGGTCCCGTTGGGTACAATGAGCAGTTCTTC.